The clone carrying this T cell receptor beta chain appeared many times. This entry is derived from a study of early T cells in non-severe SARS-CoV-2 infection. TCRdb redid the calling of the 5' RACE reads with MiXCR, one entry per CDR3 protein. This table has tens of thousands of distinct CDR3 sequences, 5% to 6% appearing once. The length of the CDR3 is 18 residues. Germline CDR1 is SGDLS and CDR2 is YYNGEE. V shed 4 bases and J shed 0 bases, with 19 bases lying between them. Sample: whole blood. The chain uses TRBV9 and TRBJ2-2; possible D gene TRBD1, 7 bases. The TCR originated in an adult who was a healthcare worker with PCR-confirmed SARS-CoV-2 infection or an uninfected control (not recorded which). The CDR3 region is CASSPRGGGGANTGELFF. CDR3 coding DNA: TGTGCCAGCAGCCCGAGAGGAGGGGGCGGCGCGAACACCGGGGAGCTGTTTTTT.